These 2 T cell receptor beta chains were sequenced from one sample in a study of T-cell memory formation after mild COVID-19. Each CDR3 protein gets one entry after TCRdb re-called the 5' RACE reads with MiXCR. The data hold 50,000 or so distinct CDR3 sequences, with 9.3% observed a single time. The sample taken for sequencing was PBMCs or a T cell subset sorted from them (not recorded which). The receptors originated from an adult woman who had mild COVID-19 (a few samples of this study predate the infection). Cell type and time point are not known.

The chain recombines TRBV6-5 with TRBJ1-2, with TRBD1 matching 11 bases. The CDR3 spans 14 residues. Germline V lookup: CDR1 MNHEY, CDR2 SVGAGI. Trimming cost V 6 bases and J 6 bases; bases outside gene matches: 6. This CDR3 reads CASSGQGAWDGYTF. The CDR3 nucleotides are TGTGCCAGCAGCGGACAGGGGGCGTGGGATGGCTACACCTTC.

This clonotype was found a few times. The chain is built from TRBV4-1 and TRBJ2-3; possibly TRBD1 for D (6 bases). Germline CDR1 MGHRA, CDR2 YSYEKL. V was shortened by 4 bases and J by 2 bases, with 10 bases between the two germline ends. CDR3 length equals 14 residues. The CDR3, as DNA: TGCGCCAGCAGCCTACGACAGGTCACAGATACGCAGTATTTT. Its protein is CASSLRQVTDTQYF.